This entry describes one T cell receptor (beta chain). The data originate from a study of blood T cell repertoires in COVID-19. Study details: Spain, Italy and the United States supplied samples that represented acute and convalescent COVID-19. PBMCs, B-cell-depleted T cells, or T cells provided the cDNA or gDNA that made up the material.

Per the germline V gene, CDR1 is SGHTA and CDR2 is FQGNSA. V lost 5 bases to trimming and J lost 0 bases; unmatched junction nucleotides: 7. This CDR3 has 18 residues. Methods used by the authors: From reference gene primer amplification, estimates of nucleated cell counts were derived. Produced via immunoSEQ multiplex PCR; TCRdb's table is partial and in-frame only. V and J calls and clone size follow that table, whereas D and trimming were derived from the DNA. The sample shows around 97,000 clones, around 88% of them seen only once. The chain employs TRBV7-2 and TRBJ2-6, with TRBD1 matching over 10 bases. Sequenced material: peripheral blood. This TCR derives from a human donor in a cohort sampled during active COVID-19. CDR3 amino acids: CASSPDRGYLSGANVLTF. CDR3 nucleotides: TGTGCCAGCAGCCCGGACAGGGGGTATCTCTCTGGGGCCAACGTCCTGACTTTC.